This TCR beta chain was identified in a study of glioma-infiltrating T cells after dendritic cell vaccination. Germline V CDR1 and CDR2: ENHRY, SYGVKD. Trimming pared 5 bases from V and 8 bases from J, leaving 19 bases between. This CDR3 has 16 residues. On this clone: Its antigen is not identified.

The immunoSEQ assay amplified TCRB CDR3 from up to 2 ug DNA. The primer mix had 60 V beta and 13 J beta primers. Sequencing was performed with immunoSEQ multiplex PCR; in TCRdb, only in-frame clones are kept and a portion is missing. The sample lists 80,000 to 100,000 clones, about 85% occurring once. The time point is: after dendritic cell vaccination, including at tumor progression/relapse. All glioblastoma patients lacked an isocitrate dehydrogenase mutation. General study points: Higher TCR clonality did not directly relate to longer survival.

The chain combines TRBV10-3 with TRBJ1-6, with D hard to call. The sequencing here drew on blood, taken after dendritic cell vaccination. The sequence came from a human donor with glioblastoma. DNA of the CDR3: TGTGCCATCAGTCCAACGGGGAGATCCAGTGATTCACCCCTCCACTTT. The encoded protein is CAISPTGRSSDSPLHF.